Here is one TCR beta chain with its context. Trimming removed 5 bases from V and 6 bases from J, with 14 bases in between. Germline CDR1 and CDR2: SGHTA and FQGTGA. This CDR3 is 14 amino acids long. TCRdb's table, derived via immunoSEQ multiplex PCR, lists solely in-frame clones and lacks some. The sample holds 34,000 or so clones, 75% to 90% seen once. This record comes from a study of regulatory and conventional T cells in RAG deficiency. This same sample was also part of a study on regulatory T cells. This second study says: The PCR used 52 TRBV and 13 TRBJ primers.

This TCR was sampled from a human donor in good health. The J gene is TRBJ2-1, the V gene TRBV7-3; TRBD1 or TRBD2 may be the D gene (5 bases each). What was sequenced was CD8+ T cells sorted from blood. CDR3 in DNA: TGTGCCAGCAGCGTATCCGGGACCAGCAATGAGCAGTTCTTC. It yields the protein CASSVSGTSNEQFF. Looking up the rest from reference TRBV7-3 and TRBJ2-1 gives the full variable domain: GAGVSQTPSNKVTEKGKYVELRCDPISGHTALYWYRQSLGQGPEFLIYFQGTGAADDSGLPNDRFFAVRPEGSVSTLKIQRTERGDSAVYLCASSVSGTSNEQFFGPGTRLTVL.